This T cell receptor beta chain was profiled in a study of technical replicates of blood from a handful of donors (dated by TCRdb to between 2016 and 2019). Comments on this clone: Its antigen is unknown. No quality values exist for individual bases; no much larger clone is one base distant.

V drops 4 bases and J drops 6 bases, leaving 19 bases in between. Including the terminal cysteine and phenylalanine, the CDR3 comprises 15 residues. The DNA shown is the 45-base CDR3, in frame from base 1. CDR1 and CDR2 are read off the germline V gene as SNHLY and FYNNEI. Libraries were built with the immunoSEQ multiplex PCR assay. TCRdb's version of the immuneACCESS table is confined to in-frame rearrangements and falls short of the full clone set. An unresolved V gene accounts for under half of the shortfall where checked; the remainder is of unknown origin. The sample table holds 98,000 or so clones, of which more than 90% were seen once. The ten biggest clones cover 0.2% to 0.25% of the sample.

The material sequenced was T cells isolated from PBMCs. This TCR was recovered from a human donor in good health. Here the chain combines TRBV2 and TRBJ2-7; the D gene identity is not certain. Read as DNA, the sequence is TGTGCCAGCAGTGCTGCGAGTGGTAATCTCTCCGAGCAGTACTTC. Translated, this is CASSAASGNLSEQYF.